The clone carrying this TCR beta chain was observed a single time. What it binds is unknown. The data derive from a study of T cell responses to AZD1222 COVID-19 vaccine. Study-wide points: Clonal diversity may have been underestimated in mostly white British donors. At study baseline, merely roughly 6 AZD1222 recipients were seropositive.

The table came from immunoSEQ multiplex PCR; TCRdb's copy has only in-frame clones and leaves some out. This table holds 95,000 to 150,000 clones, about 90% found once. V was cut by 6 bases and J by 2 bases, with 14 bases left in between. Per the germline V gene, CDR1 is MDHEN and CDR2 is SYDVKM. This CDR3 contains 14 residues. The sequencing used peripheral blood, collected on day 0 of AZD1222 vaccination. The chain employs TRBV28 and TRBJ2-7; D is perhaps TRBD1 (5 bases). The source of this sequence is an adult in good health. CDR3 residues: CASRINRSPYEQYF. CDR3 coding DNA: TGTGCCAGCAGGATAAACAGGTCACCCTACGAGCAGTACTTC.